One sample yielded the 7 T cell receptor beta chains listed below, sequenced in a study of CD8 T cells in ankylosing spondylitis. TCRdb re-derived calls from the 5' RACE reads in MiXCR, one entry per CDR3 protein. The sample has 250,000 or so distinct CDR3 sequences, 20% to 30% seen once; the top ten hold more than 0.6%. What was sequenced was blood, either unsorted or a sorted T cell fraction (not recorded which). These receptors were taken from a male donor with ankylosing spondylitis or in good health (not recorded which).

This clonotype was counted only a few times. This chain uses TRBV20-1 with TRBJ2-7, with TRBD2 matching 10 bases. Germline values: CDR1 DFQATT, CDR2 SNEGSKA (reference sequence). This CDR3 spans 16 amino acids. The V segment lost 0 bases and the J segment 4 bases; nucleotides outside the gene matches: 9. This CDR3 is CSARDLAGAQGYEQYF. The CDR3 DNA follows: TGCAGTGCTAGAGATCTAGCGGGGGCCCAGGGGTACGAGCAGTACTTC.

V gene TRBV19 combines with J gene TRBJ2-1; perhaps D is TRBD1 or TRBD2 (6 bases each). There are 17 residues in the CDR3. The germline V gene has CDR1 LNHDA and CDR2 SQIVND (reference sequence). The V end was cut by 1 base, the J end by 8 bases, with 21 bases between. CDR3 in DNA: TGTGCCAGTAGTATAGTCACTCCCCGAAGGGGGGCCTATGAGCAGTTCTTC. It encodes CASSIVTPRRGAYEQFF.

Written as DNA, the CDR3 is TGTGCCAGCAGCAGACGACTAGCGGGGGGGCCAGATACGCAGTATTTT. The encoded protein is CASSRRLAGGPDTQYF. This chain links TRBV13 with TRBJ2-3; 14 bases map to TRBD2. Germline lookup yields CDR1 PRHDT and CDR2 FYEKMQ (reference sequence). The CDR3 is made up of 16 amino acids. V lost 5 bases and J lost 4; bases outside the gene matches: 5.

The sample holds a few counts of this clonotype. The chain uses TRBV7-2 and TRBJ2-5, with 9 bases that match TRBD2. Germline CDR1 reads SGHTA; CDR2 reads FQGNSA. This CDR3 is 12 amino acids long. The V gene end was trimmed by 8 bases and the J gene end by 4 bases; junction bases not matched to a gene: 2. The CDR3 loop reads CTSRGGGETQYF. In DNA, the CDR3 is TGTACCAGCCGCGGGGGGGGAGAGACCCAGTACTTC.

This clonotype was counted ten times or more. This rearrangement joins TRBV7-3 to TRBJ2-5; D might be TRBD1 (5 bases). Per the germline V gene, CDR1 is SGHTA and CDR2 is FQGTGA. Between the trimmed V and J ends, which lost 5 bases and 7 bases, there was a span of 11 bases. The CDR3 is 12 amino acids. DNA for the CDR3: TGTGCCAGCAGCCAGGGCGCAGGGACCCAGTACTTC. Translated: CASSQGAGTQYF.

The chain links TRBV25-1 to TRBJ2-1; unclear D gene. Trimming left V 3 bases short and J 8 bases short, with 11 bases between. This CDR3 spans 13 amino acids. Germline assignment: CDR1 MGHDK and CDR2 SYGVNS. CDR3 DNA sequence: TGTGCCAGCAGTGACCCTAACCGGGATGAGCAGTTCTTC. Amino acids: CASSDPNRDEQFF.

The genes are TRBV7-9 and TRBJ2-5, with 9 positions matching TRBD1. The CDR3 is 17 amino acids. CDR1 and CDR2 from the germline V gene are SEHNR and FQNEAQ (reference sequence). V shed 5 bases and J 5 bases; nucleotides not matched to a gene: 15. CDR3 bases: TGTGCCAGCAGCGACAGGAGGGGGACAGGGTTCGGCGAGACCCAGTACTTC. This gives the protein CASSDRRGTGFGETQYF.